This T cell receptor beta chain was observed in a study of blood T cell repertoires in COVID-19. On the study more broadly: Spain, Italy and the United States supplied samples that represented acute and convalescent COVID-19. Sample material is recorded as cDNA or gDNA derived from T cells, B-cell-depleted T cells, or PBMCs.

As handled by the study authors: How many nucleated cells were present was estimated from reference gene primer amplification. Clones were sequenced by immunoSEQ multiplex PCR, and TCRdb holds only the in-frame ones, with some missing. Clonal size and the V and J genes are those of that table, whereas D and trimming came from the DNA. The sample holds about 160,000 clones, 87% seen once. Trimming left V 1 base short and J 4 bases short, with 13 bases between. The CDR3 runs 15 residues. CDR1 and CDR2 from the germline V gene are SGHKS and YYEKEE (reference sequence). The sample comprised peripheral blood. The receptor was derived from an older woman with active or convalescent COVID-19. The chain links TRBV5-5 to TRBJ2-3, with a weak D call TRBD2 (6 bases). The CDR3 loop reads CASSLFGGEADTQYF. CDR3 DNA sequence: TGTGCCAGCAGCTTGTTCGGCGGGGAGGCAGATACGCAGTATTTT. Drawing the rest from reference TRBV5-5 and TRBJ2-3, the complete variable domain is DAGVTQSPTHLIKTRGQQVTLRCSPISGHKSVSWYQQVLGQGPQFIFQYYEKEERGRGNFPDRFSARQFPNYSSELNVNALLLGDSALYLCASSLFGGEADTQYFGPGTRLTVL.